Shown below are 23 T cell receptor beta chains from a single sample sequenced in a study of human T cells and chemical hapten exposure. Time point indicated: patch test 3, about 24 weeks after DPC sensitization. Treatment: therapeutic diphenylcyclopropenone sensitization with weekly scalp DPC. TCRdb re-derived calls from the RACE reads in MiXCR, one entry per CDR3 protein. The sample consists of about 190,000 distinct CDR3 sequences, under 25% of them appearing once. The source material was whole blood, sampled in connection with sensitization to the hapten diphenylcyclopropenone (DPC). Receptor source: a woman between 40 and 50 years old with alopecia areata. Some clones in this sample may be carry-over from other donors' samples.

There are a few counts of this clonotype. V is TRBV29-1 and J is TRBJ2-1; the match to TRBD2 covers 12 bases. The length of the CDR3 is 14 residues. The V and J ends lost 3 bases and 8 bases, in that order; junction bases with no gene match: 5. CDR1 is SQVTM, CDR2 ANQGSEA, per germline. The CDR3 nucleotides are TGCAGCGTTGACCTAGCGGGAGGGTCCTATGAGCAGTTCTTC. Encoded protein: CSVDLAGGSYEQFF.

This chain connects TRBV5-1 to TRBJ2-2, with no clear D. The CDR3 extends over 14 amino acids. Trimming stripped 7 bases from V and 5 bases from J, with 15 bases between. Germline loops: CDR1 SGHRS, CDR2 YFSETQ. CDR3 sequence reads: CASRWDSSTGELFF. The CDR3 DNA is TGCGCCAGCCGCTGGGATAGCTCGACCGGGGAGCTGTTTTTT.

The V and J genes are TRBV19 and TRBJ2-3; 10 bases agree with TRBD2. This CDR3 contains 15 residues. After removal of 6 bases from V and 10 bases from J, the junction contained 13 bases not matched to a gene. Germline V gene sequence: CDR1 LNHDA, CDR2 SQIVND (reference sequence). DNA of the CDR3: TGTGCCAGTAGATTAGCGGGAGGCCCCGCCGAATCGCAGTATTTT. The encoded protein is CASRLAGGPAESQYF.

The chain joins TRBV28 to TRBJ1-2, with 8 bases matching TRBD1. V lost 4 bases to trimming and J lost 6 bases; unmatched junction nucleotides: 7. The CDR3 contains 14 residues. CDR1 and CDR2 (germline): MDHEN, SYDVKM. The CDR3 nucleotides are TGTGCCAGCAGTTCTACCGGGACAGGCGATGGCTACACCTTC. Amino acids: CASSSTGTGDGYTF.

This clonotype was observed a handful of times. The CDR3 bases are TGCGCCAGCAGCCCCTGGGGATCCGGGCCCGGCGGGGAGCTGTTTTTT. Translating gives CASSPWGSGPGGELFF. The chain is built from TRBV5-1 and TRBJ2-2, with D uncertain. Germline-derived CDR1 and CDR2 are SGHRS and YFSETQ. V was cut by 4 bases and J by 7 bases, with 20 bases left in between. The CDR3 runs to 16 residues. Using reference TRBV5-1 and TRBJ2-2 for the parts outside the CDR3, the full variable domain is KAGVTQTPRYLIKTRGQQVTLSCSPISGHRSVSWYQQTPGQGLQFLFEYFSETQRNKGNFPGRFSGRQFSNSRSEMNVSTLELGDSALYLCASSPWGSGPGGELFFGEGSRLTVL.

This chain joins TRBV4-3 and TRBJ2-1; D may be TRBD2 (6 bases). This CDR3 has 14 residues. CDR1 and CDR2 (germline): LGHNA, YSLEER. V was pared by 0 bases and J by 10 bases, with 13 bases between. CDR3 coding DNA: TGCGCCAGCAGCCAAGACCTATTAGCGGAAGAGCAGTTCTTC. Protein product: CASSQDLLAEEQFF.

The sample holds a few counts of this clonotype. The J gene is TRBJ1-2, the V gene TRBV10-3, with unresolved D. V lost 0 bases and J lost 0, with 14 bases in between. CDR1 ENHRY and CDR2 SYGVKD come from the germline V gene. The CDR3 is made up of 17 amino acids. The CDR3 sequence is CAISESSGQRANYGYTF. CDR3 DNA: TGTGCCATCAGTGAGTCGAGTGGGCAGCGGGCTAACTATGGCTACACCTTC.

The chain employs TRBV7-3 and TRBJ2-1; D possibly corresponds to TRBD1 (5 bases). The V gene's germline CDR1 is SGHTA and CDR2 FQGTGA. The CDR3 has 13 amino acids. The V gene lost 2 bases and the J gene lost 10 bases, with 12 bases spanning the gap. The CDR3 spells CASSLPPAGEQFF. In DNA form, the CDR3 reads TGTGCCAGCAGCTTACCCCCTGCAGGGGAGCAGTTCTTC.

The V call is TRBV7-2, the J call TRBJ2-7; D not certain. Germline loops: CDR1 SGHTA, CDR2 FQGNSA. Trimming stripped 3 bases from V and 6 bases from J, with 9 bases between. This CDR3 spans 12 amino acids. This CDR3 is CASSLQDTEQYF. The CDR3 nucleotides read TGTGCCAGCAGCTTGCAGGATACCGAGCAGTACTTC.

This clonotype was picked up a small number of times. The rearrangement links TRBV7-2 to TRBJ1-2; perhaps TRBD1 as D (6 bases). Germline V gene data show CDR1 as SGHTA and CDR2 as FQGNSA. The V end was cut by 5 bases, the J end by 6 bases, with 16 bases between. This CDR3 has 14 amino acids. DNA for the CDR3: TGTGCCAGCAGCGGACGACAGCAGGGGCATGGCTACACCTTC. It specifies CASSGRQQGHGYTF. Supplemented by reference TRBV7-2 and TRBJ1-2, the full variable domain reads GAGVSQSPSNKVTEKGKDVELRCDPISGHTALYWYRQSLGQGLEFLIYFQGNSAPDKSGLPSDRFSAERTGGSVSTLTIQRTQQEDSAVYLCASSGRQQGHGYTFGSGTRLTVV.

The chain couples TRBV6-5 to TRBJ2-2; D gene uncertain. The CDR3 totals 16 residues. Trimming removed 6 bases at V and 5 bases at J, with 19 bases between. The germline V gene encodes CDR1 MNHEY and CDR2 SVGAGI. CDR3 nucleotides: TGTGCCAGCAGCTACGGCCCCGGGTCTCGGACCGGGGAGCTGTTTTTT. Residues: CASSYGPGSRTGELFF.

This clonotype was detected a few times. CDR3 region: CASSMVPETQYF. The CDR3 DNA reads TGTGCCAGCAGTATGGTTCCGGAGACCCAGTACTTC. The rearrangement uses TRBV2 and TRBJ2-5; D remains unclear. V shed 5 bases and J shed 5 bases, with 9 bases lying between them. Germline V gene lookup returns CDR1 SNHLY and CDR2 FYNNEI. The CDR3 consists of 12 residues.

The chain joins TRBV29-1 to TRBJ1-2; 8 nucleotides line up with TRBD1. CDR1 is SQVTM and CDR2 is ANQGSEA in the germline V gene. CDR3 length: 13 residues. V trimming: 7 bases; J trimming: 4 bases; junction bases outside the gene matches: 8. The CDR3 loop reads CSGSGTGLYGYTF. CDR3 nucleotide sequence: TGCAGCGGCTCCGGGACAGGTCTCTATGGCTACACCTTC.

CDR3 sequence reads: CASGLGPDDTGGSSYNSPLHF. The CDR3 DNA is TGTGCTAGTGGTTTGGGTCCGGACGACACAGGGGGGAGCTCCTATAATTCACCCCTCCACTTT. The gene calls are TRBV12-5 and TRBJ1-6; the match to TRBD1 covers 8 bases. This CDR3 contains 21 residues. With 1 base clipped from V and 0 bases from J, the junction kept 14 bases outside the gene matches. Germline CDR1 LGHNT, CDR2 FRNRAP. Complete variable domain (other parts from reference TRBV12-5 and TRBJ1-6): DARVTQTPRHKVTEMGQEVTMRCQPILGHNTVFWYRQTMMQGLELLAYFRNRAPLDDSGMPKDRFSAEMPDATLATLKIQPSEPRDSAVYFCASGLGPDDTGGSSYNSPLHFGNGTRLTVT.

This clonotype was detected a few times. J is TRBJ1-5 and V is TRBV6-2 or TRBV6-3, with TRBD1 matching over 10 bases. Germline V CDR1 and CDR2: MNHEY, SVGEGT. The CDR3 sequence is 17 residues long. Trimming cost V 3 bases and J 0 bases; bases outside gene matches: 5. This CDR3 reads CASSYDRGRNSNQPQHF. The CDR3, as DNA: TGTGCCAGCAGTTATGACAGGGGGCGGAATAGCAATCAGCCCCAGCATTTT.

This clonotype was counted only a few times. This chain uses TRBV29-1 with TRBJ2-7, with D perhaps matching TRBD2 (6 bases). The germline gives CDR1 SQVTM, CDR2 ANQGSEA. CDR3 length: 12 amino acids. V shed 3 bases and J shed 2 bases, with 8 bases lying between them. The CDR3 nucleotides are TGCAGCGTTGAGGGGGGTACCTACGAGCAGTACTTC. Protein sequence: CSVEGGTYEQYF.

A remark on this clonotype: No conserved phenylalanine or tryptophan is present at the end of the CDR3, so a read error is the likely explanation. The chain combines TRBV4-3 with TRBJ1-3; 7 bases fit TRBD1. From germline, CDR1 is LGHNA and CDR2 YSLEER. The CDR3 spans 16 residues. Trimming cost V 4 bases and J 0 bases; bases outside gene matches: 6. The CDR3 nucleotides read TGCGCCAGCAGCCGAGCCCCAGGGGGCTCTGGAAACACCATATATCTT. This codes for CASSRAPGGSGNTIYL.

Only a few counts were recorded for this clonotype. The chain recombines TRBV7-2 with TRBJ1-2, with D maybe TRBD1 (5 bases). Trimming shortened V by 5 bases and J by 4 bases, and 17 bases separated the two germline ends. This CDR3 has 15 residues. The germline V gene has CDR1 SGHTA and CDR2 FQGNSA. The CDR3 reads CASSPIGGTLYGYTF. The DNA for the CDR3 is TGTGCCAGCAGCCCCATTGGCGGGACCCTCTATGGCTACACCTTC. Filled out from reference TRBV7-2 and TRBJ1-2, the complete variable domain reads GAGVSQSPSNKVTEKGKDVELRCDPISGHTALYWYRQSLGQGLEFLIYFQGNSAPDKSGLPSDRFSAERTGGSVSTLTIQRTQQEDSAVYLCASSPIGGTLYGYTFGSGTRLTVV.

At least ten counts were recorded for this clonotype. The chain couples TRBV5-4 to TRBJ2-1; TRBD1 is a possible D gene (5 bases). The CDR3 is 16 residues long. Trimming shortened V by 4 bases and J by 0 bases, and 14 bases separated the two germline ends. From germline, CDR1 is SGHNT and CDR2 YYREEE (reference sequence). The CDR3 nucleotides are TGTGCCAGCAGCCGGACCAGGGCGAGCTCCTACAATGAGCAGTTCTTC. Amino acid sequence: CASSRTRASSYNEQFF.

CDR3 DNA sequence: TGCAGTGCAACTGGATGGGGCACAGATACGCAGTATTTT. The encoded protein is CSATGWGTDTQYF. The chain is built from TRBV20-1 and TRBJ2-3; D gene uncertain. Trimming left V 6 bases short and J 1 base short, with 11 bases between. Germline lookup yields CDR1 DFQATT and CDR2 SNEGSKA (reference sequence). CDR3 size: 13 residues.

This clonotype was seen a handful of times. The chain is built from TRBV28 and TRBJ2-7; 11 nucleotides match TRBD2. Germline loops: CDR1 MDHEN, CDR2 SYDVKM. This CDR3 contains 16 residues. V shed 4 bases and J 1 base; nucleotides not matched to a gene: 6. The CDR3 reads CASSSRIAGGSYEQYF. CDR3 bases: TGTGCCAGCAGTTCCCGGATAGCGGGAGGGTCCTACGAGCAGTACTTC.

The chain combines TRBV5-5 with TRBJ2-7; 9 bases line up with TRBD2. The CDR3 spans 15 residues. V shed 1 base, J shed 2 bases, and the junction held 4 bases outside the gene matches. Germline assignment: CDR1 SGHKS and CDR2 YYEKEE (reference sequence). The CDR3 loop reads CASSLLAGETYEQYF. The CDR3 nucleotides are TGTGCCAGCAGCTTGTTAGCGGGAGAGACCTACGAGCAGTACTTC.

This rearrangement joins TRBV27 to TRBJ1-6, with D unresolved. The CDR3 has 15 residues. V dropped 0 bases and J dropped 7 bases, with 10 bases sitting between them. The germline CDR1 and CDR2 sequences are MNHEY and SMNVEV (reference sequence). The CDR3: CASSLSREVNSPLHF. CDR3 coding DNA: TGTGCCAGCAGTTTATCTAGGGAAGTCAATTCACCCCTCCACTTT.